A selection of T cell receptor beta chains follows, all from one sample in a study of B cell selection in AIRE deficiency. Profiled with immunoSEQ multiplex PCR; TCRdb holds only in-frame clones, not every one. The sample records about 14,000 clones, approximately 94% being singletons. Sequenced input: Tregs sorted from PBMCs. These receptors came from a human donor with AIRE deficiency. CDR3s include the opening cysteine and the closing phenylalanine or tryptophan. Each record gives: V gene, clone size, D gene, J gene, CDR3 protein, CDR3 DNA. A D gene is named only where the DNA matches it firmly. Part of the rows lack a size; the others show once, few, many or a class for expanded clones.

V: TRBV18; size: NA; D: NA; J: TRBJ1-1; CDR3: CASSSRAGDEAFF; DNA: TGTGCCAGCTCATCGAGAGCGGGTGACGAAGCTTTCTTT
V: TRBV14; size: NA; D: TRBD1; J: TRBJ2-7; CDR3: CASSLRGQGSYEQYF; DNA: TGTGCCAGCAGCCTAAGAGGACAGGGCTCCTACGAGCAGTACTTC
V: TRBV23-1; size: NA; D: NA; J: TRBJ2-4; CDR3: CASSQSLAGPVLAKNIQYF; DNA: TGCGCCAGCAGTCAATCTCTGGCGGGGCCGGTACTAGCCAAAAACATTCAGTACTTC
V: TRBV7-3; size: NA; D: NA; J: TRBJ2-3; CDR3: CASSLTRTGREDTQYF; DNA: TGTGCCAGCAGCTTAACCCGGACAGGGCGGGAGGATACGCAGTATTTT
V: TRBV4-1; size: NA; D: NA; J: TRBJ2-2; CDR3: CASSRAGTNTGELFF; DNA: TGCGCCAGTAGCCGGGCCGGCACGAACACCGGGGAGCTGTTTTTT
V: TRBV15; size: few; D: TRBD2; J: TRBJ2-2; CDR3: CATSRDRGGSHGELFF; DNA: TGTGCCACCAGCAGAGATCGAGGCGGGAGTCACGGGGAGCTGTTTTTT
V: TRBV5-1; size: NA; D: NA; J: TRBJ1-3; CDR3: CASSLPGLNTIYF; DNA: TGCGCCAGCAGCTTGCCGGGGTTAAACACCATATATTTT
V: TRBV7-8; size: NA; D: TRBD2; J: TRBJ2-5; CDR3: CASSLALAGGLETQYF; DNA: TGTGCCAGCAGCTTAGCTTTAGCGGGAGGGCTGGAGACCCAGTACTTC
V: TRBV4-3; size: NA; D: NA; J: TRBJ2-5; CDR3: CASSQARSETQYF; DNA: TGCGCCAGCAGCCAAGCCCGCTCGGAGACCCAGTACTTC
V: TRBV27; size: NA; D: TRBD2; J: TRBJ2-2; CDR3: CASRAGLAGFGTGELFF; DNA: TGTGCCAGCAGAGCAGGACTAGCGGGATTCGGCACCGGGGAGCTGTTTTTT
V: TRBV7-2; size: NA; D: NA; J: TRBJ2-7; CDR3: CASSPGDGRIGQYF; DNA: TGTGCCAGCAGCCCGGGCGACGGGAGAATCGGGCAGTACTTC
V: TRBV7-8; size: NA; D: NA; J: TRBJ1-1; CDR3: CASSLRGARDTEAFF; DNA: TGTGCCAGCAGCTTAAGGGGGGCTAGGGACACTGAAGCTTTCTTT
V: TRBV5-1; size: NA; D: NA; J: TRBJ2-7; CDR3: CASSLGVLYEQYF; DNA: TGCGCCAGCAGCTTGGGGGTCCTCTACGAGCAGTACTTC
V: TRBV6-5; size: NA; D: NA; J: TRBJ1-3; CDR3: CATRPEGDGNTIYF; DNA: TGTGCCACGAGGCCAGAGGGGGATGGAAACACCATATATTTT
V: TRBV2; size: NA; D: NA; J: TRBJ2-7; CDR3: CASSVGYEQYF; DNA: TGTGCCAGCAGTGTGGGCTACGAGCAGTACTTC
V: TRBV13; size: NA; D: TRBD1; J: TRBJ2-7; CDR3: CASSFTGVITYEQYF; DNA: TGTGCCAGCAGCTTTACAGGGGTTATCACCTACGAGCAGTACTTC
V: TRBV20-1; size: NA; D: NA; J: TRBJ2-5; CDR3: CSARDVKTQYF; DNA: TGCAGTGCTAGAGATGTAAAGACCCAGTACTTC
V: TRBV4-2; size: NA; D: TRBD1; J: TRBJ1-1; CDR3: CASSQAQGAGTEAFF; DNA: TGTGCCAGCAGCCAAGCCCAGGGGGCGGGCACTGAAGCTTTCTTT
V: TRBV7-6; size: NA; D: NA; J: TRBJ2-3; CDR3: CASSLKGASTDTQYF; DNA: TGTGCCAGCAGCTTAAAGGGCGCTAGCACAGATACGCAGTATTTT
V: TRBV10-3; size: NA; D: NA; J: TRBJ1-2; CDR3: CAISEKRQGHGYTF; DNA: TGTGCCATCAGTGAGAAGAGGCAGGGGCATGGCTACACCTTC
V: TRBV27; size: NA; D: TRBD2; J: TRBJ2-5; CDR3: CASSFSGREEAQYF; DNA: TGTGCCAGCAGTTTTAGCGGGAGGGAAGAGGCCCAGTACTTC
V: TRBV30; size: NA; D: TRBD2; J: TRBJ2-3; CDR3: CAWSVSSGWTDTQYF; DNA: TGTGCCTGGAGTGTTTCTAGCGGGTGGACAGATACGCAGTATTTT
V: TRBV11-2; size: NA; D: TRBD2; J: TRBJ2-7; CDR3: CASSPSGLAHEQYF; DNA: TGTGCCAGCAGCCCCTCGGGACTAGCGCACGAGCAGTACTTC
V: TRBV12-5; size: NA; D: TRBD1; J: TRBJ1-5; CDR3: CASGPYTARQGFQPQHF; DNA: TGTGCTAGTGGTCCGTATACCGCCCGACAGGGGTTCCAGCCCCAGCATTTT
V: TRBV28; size: NA; D: NA; J: TRBJ1-1; CDR3: CASSLGGPNTEAFF; DNA: TGTGCCAGCAGTTTAGGGGGGCCGAACACTGAAGCTTTCTTT
V: TRBV5-1; size: NA; D: NA; J: TRBJ1-6; CDR3: CASSFGRPPLHF; DNA: TGCGCCAGCAGCTTCGGTAGACCACCCCTCCACTTT
V: TRBV15; size: NA; D: NA; J: TRBJ1-2; CDR3: CATSRQGNYGYTF; DNA: TGTGCCACCAGCAGACAGGGGAACTATGGCTACACCTTC
V: TRBV18; size: NA; D: NA; J: TRBJ2-7; CDR3: CASSPGAGNEQYF; DNA: TGTGCCAGCTCACCGGGGGCTGGGAACGAGCAGTACTTC
V: TRBV19; size: NA; D: NA; J: TRBJ2-5; CDR3: CASGIGPETQYF; DNA: TGTGCCAGCGGGATCGGGCCGGAGACCCAGTACTTC
V: TRBV6-6; size: NA; D: NA; J: TRBJ2-6; CDR3: CASQVHSGGANVLTF; DNA: TGTGCCAGCCAAGTGCATTCCGGGGGGGCCAACGTCCTGACTTTC
V: TRBV2; size: NA; D: TRBD1; J: TRBJ2-2; CDR3: CASKTGTGNTGELFF; DNA: TGTGCCAGCAAAACCGGGACAGGGAACACCGGGGAGCTGTTTTTT
V: TRBV29-1; size: NA; D: TRBD2; J: TRBJ2-1; CDR3: CSVEEGLAGGGSYNEQFF; DNA: TGCAGCGTTGAAGAAGGTCTAGCGGGAGGAGGGTCCTACAATGAGCAGTTCTTC
V: TRBV7-2; size: NA; D: NA; J: TRBJ1-4; CDR3: CASSLGGGVLNEKLFF; DNA: TGTGCCAGCAGCTTAGGGGGGGGTGTCCTTAATGAAAAACTGTTTTTT
V: TRBV5-1; size: NA; D: TRBD2; J: TRBJ2-7; CDR3: CASSLLAGHFYEQYF; DNA: TGCGCCAGCAGCTTACTAGCGGGGCATTTCTACGAGCAGTACTTC
V: TRBV19; size: NA; D: TRBD2; J: TRBJ2-7; CDR3: CASSIGGSSYEQYF; DNA: TGTGCCAGTAGTATCGGCGGGAGCTCCTACGAGCAGTACTTC
V: TRBV5-1; size: NA; D: TRBD2; J: TRBJ2-7; CDR3: CARGESSYEQYF; DNA: TGCGCCCGGGGGGAGTCCTCCTACGAGCAGTACTTC
V: TRBV7-8; size: NA; D: NA; J: TRBJ2-7; CDR3: CASSLAEVSSYEQYF; DNA: TGTGCCAGCAGCTTAGCAGAGGTCAGCTCCTACGAGCAGTACTTC
V: TRBV6-6; size: NA; D: NA; J: TRBJ1-6; CDR3: CASSIRRTDSPLHF; DNA: TGTGCCAGCAGTATCCGGCGGACGGATTCACCCCTCCACTTT
V: TRBV18; size: NA; D: NA; J: TRBJ1-1; CDR3: CASSQIHTGVGTEAFF; DNA: TGTGCCAGCTCACAGATCCACACCGGGGTCGGCACTGAAGCTTTCTTT
V: TRBV4-1; size: NA; D: NA; J: TRBJ2-2; CDR3: CASSQDLGRGAGELFF; DNA: TGCGCCAGCAGCCAAGATCTGGGGCGCGGGGCCGGGGAGCTGTTTTTT
V: TRBV28; size: NA; D: TRBD2; J: TRBJ2-7; CDR3: CASSAQTSGRAYEQYF; DNA: TGTGCCAGCAGTGCCCAGACTAGCGGGAGAGCATACGAGCAGTACTTC
V: TRBV7-2; size: NA; D: NA; J: TRBJ2-7; CDR3: CASSSRARGNKGPDEQYF; DNA: TGTGCCAGCAGCTCCAGGGCCCGGGGAAACAAGGGCCCCGACGAGCAGTACTTC
V: TRBV30; size: NA; D: NA; J: TRBJ2-2; CDR3: CAWTLFGGWGTGELFF; DNA: TGTGCCTGGACGTTATTTGGAGGATGGGGCACCGGGGAGCTGTTTTTT
V: TRBV7-9; size: medium-sized; D: NA; J: TRBJ2-3; CDR3: CASSPRQGRSTDTQYF; DNA: TGTGCCAGCAGCCCCCGCCAGGGACGTTCCACAGATACGCAGTATTTT
V: TRBV13; size: NA; D: NA; J: TRBJ2-7; CDR3: CASSFGHEQYF; DNA: TGTGCCAGCAGCTTCGGGCACGAGCAGTACTTC
V: TRBV10-3; size: once; D: NA; J: TRBJ1-5; CDR3: CAIGDSDRPNQPQHF; DNA: TGTGCCATCGGGGACTCTGACAGGCCCAATCAGCCCCAGCATTTT
V: TRBV7-2; size: NA; D: NA; J: TRBJ2-7; CDR3: CASSFLRSNYEQYF; DNA: TGTGCCAGCAGCTTTCTTCGGTCGAACTACGAGCAGTACTTC
V: TRBV7-6; size: NA; D: NA; J: TRBJ1-3; CDR3: CASSLDQGSTGNTIYF; DNA: TGTGCCAGCAGCCTAGACCAGGGGAGCACTGGAAACACCATATATTTT
V: TRBV4-3; size: NA; D: NA; J: TRBJ1-6; CDR3: CASSQEDGFSNSPLHF; DNA: TGCGCCAGCAGCCAAGAAGACGGCTTCTCTAATTCACCCCTCCACTTT
V: TRBV6-5; size: NA; D: NA; J: TRBJ2-7; CDR3: CASTIGGPYEQYF; DNA: TGTGCCAGCACCATCGGGGGGCCCTACGAGCAGTACTTC
V: TRBV11-2; size: NA; D: NA; J: TRBJ2-7; CDR3: CASSLDSLIAYEQYF; DNA: TGTGCCAGCAGCTTAGACAGCCTCATAGCCTACGAGCAGTACTTC